The clone carrying this T cell receptor beta chain was detected a few times. Its antigen is undetermined. The entry originates in a study of T-cell reconstitution after alpha-beta-depleted transplantation in children. As it was prepared, the TCRbeta library received unique molecular identifiers. TCRdb analysed the PCR reads with MiXCR anew, one entry per CDR3 protein. The sample records hundreds of thousands of distinct CDR3 sequences, 10% to 15% being singletons. Study-wide points: Newly produced T cells mostly provided counts and TCRbeta diversity after one year, as hyperexpanded clones declined. As was reported, about two months after transplant, alpha-beta T cells came from several hundred expanded graft clones.

The sequence was obtained from a male patient under 18 who had a stem cell transplant for acute myeloid leukemia, so the T cells may come from the graft donor. Sequencing was performed on PBMCs, mostly from graft donor cells, taken 360 days after TCRalphabeta/CD19-depleted stem cell transplant.

DNA for the CDR3: TGCGCCAGCAGCTGGGGACTAGCAGAAAACGAGCAGTACTTC. It encodes CASSWGLAENEQYF. This chain links TRBV5-1 with TRBJ2-7, with 9 bases matching TRBD2. The CDR3 contains 14 residues. The ends lost 3 bases at V and 5 bases at J; junction bases unmatched: 6. CDR1 SGHRS and CDR2 YFSETQ come from the germline V gene. Variable domain in full (rest from reference TRBV5-1 and TRBJ2-7): KAGVTQTPRYLIKTRGQQVTLSCSPISGHRSVSWYQQTPGQGLQFLFEYFSETQRNKGNFPGRFSGRQFSNSRSEMNVSTLELGDSALYLCASSWGLAENEQYFGPGTRLTVT.